The source of this TCR beta chain is a study of blood T cell repertoires in COVID-19. In the study's own analysis: Reference gene primers were amplified, and this amplification served to estimate nucleated cell counts. Using immunoSEQ multiplex PCR, the repertoire was profiled, and TCRdb retains in-frame clones only, with some absent. The V and J calls and clone size were taken over from that table, and D and trimming were inferred from the DNA. The sample contains some 290,000 clones, just under 90% of which appear only once. Donors were grouped by their self-reported clinical history. Per the germline V gene, CDR1 is LGHDT and CDR2 is YNNKEL (reference sequence). The CDR3 has 14 amino acids. Trimming cost V 2 bases and J 7 bases, with 15 bases left between them.

V is TRBV3-1 (or the pseudogene TRBV3-2) and J is TRBJ2-7, with D perhaps matching TRBD1 (5 bases). The sequence derives from a woman aged 25 to 45 who had recovered from COVID-19. Sequencing was carried out using PBMCs or T cells enriched from blood (not recorded which). Here the CDR3 reads CASSQLRSAGEQYF. The CDR3 nucleotides read TGTGCCAGCAGCCAATTAAGGTCGGCAGGGGAGCAGTACTTC.